The rows below give T cell receptor beta chains drawn from one sample of a study of blood T cell repertoires in COVID-19. Clones were sequenced by immunoSEQ multiplex PCR, and TCRdb holds only the in-frame ones, with some missing. The sample carries roughly 300,000 clones, roughly 85% recorded once. Sequencing was performed on PBMCs or T cells enriched from blood (not recorded which). Receptors originate from a woman aged 45-60 years who had recovered from COVID-19. CDR3s include the opening cysteine and the closing phenylalanine or tryptophan. The D gene is left open where the match is weak. Expanded clones get a size class; other rows say once, few or many, or leave the size out.

>TRBV15|TRBJ1-6|-|once
TGTGCCACCAGCAGAGAGGGCCCGAATTCACCCCTCCACTTT
CATSREGPNSPLHF
>TRBV19|TRBJ1-1|TRBD1|-
TGTGCCAGTAGTAGACGACAGGGGGCGGCGGGCACTGAAGCTTTCTTT
CASSRRQGAAGTEAFF
>TRBV7-3|TRBJ2-3|-|once
TGTGCCAGCAGCTCCAATGGGGATCGGGGTTTTTTTACAGATACGCAGTATTTT
CASSSNGDRGFFTDTQYF
>TRBV3-1/TRBV3-2|TRBJ1-6|TRBD1|once
TGTGCCAGCAGCCCCCCCCCAGGGGGCTCAAATTCACCCCTCCACTTT
CASSPPPGGSNSPLHF
>TRBV28|TRBJ2-7|TRBD1|-
TGTGCCAGCCTTCGACAGGGGGTCTACGAGCAGTACTTC
CASLRQGVYEQYF
>TRBV7-9|TRBJ1-4|TRBD1|-
TGTGCCAGCAGCCATCCCCTGGGGGGACAGGGCCCAACTAATGAAAAACTGTTTTTT
CASSHPLGGQGPTNEKLFF
>TRBV10-2|TRBJ2-1|TRBD2|-
TGCGCCAGCAGCCCAGCGGGAGGTTACAATGAGCAGTTCTTC
CASSPAGGYNEQFF
>TRBV5-3|TRBJ1-6|TRBD1|-
TGTGCCAGAAGCCCCGGGGACAGCCCATGTGGGCCACCCCTCCACTTT
CARSPGDSPCGPPLHF
>TRBV18|TRBJ1-4|-|-
TGTGCCAGCTCAGCCGGTTCCTATGCGGCTAATGAAAAACTGTTTTTT
CASSAGSYAANEKLFF
>TRBV25-1|TRBJ1-1|-|-
TGTGCCAGCACCCCTCTGACATCCACTGAAGCTTTCTTT
CASTPLTSTEAFF
>TRBV5-4|TRBJ2-2|TRBD2|-
TGTGCCAGCAGCAGAGGACTAGCTTCGAACACCGGGGAGCTGTTTTTT
CASSRGLASNTGELFF
>TRBV10-1|TRBJ1-2|-|-
TGCGCCAGCAGAGGCAGGGCCCATGGCTATGGCTACACCTTC
CASRGRAHGYGYTF
>TRBV5-6|TRBJ1-1|-|once
TGTGCCAGCAGCTTTCAGACTAACACTGAAGCTTTCTTT
CASSFQTNTEAFF
>TRBV5-1|TRBJ2-2|TRBD1|-
TGCGCCAGCAGCATAAACAGGGGCACTGGTGGGGAGCTGTTTTTT
CASSINRGTGGELFF
>TRBV5-1|TRBJ2-5|TRBD1|-
TGCGCCAGCAGCTTGGCAGGGACAGAGCAAGAGACCCAGTACTTC
CASSLAGTEQETQYF
>TRBV5-6|TRBJ1-5|-|-
TGTGCCAGCAGCTTGGCCGGGGGTTATAGCAATCAGCCCCAGCATTTT
CASSLAGGYSNQPQHF
>TRBV30|TRBJ1-1|-|-
TGTGCCTGGAGTGTAGGGGTATTCATTAACACTGAAGCTTTCTTT
CAWSVGVFINTEAFF
>TRBV19|TRBJ1-5|TRBD1|-
TGTGCCAGCTCACAGGGGAGAGTGAATCAGCCCCAGCATTTT
CASSQGRVNQPQHF